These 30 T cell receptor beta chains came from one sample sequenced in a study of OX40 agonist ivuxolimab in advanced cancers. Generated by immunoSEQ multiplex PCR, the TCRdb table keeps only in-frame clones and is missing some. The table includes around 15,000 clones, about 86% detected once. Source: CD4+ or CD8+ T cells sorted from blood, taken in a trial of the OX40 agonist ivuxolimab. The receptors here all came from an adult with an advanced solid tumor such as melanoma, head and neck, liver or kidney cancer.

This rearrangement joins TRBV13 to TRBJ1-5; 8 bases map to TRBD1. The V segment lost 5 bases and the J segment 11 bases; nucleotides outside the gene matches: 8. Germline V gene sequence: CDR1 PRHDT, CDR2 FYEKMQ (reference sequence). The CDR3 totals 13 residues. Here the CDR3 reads CASSLDRGSAQHF. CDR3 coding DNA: TGTGCCAGCAGCCTCGACAGGGGCTCGGCCCAGCATTTT. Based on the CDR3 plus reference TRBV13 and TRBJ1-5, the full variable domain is AAGVIQSPRHLIKEKRETATLKCYPIPRHDTVYWYQQGPGQDPQFLISFYEKMQSDKGSIPDRFSAQQFSDYHSELNMSSLELGDSALYFCASSLDRGSAQHFGDGTRLSIL.

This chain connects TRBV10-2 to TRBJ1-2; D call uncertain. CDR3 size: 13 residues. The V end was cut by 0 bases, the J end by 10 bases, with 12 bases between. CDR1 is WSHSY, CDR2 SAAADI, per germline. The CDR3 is CASSESLQSLYTF. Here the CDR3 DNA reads TGCGCCAGCAGTGAGTCATTACAGTCTCTCTACACCTTC.

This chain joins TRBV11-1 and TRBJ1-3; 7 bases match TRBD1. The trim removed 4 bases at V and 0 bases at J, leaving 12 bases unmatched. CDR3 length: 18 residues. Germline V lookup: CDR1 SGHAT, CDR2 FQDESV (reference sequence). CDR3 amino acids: CASSSNPGQIFSGNTIYF. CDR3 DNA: TGTGCCAGCAGCTCGAATCCGGGACAGATATTCTCTGGAAACACCATATATTTT.

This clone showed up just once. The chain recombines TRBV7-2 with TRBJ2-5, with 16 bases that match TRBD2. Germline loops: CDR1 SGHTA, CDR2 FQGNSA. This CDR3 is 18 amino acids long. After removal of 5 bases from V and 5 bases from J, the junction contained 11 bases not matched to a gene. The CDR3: CASSRGLAGGPARETQYF. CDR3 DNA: TGTGCCAGCAGCCGGGGACTAGCGGGGGGGCCGGCCCGGGAGACCCAGTACTTC.

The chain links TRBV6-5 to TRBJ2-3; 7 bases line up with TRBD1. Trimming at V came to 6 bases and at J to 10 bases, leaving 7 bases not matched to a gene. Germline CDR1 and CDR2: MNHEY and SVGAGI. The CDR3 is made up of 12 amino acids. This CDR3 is CASSLRDSPQYF. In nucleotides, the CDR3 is TGTGCCAGCAGCCTTCGGGACAGTCCGCAGTATTTT.

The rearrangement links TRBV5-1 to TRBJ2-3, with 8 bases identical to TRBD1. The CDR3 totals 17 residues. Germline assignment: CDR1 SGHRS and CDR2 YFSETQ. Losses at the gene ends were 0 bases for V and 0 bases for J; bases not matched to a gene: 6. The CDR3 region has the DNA TGCGCCAGCAGCTTGGCCAGGACAGGGTTTAGCACAGATACGCAGTATTTT. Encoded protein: CASSLARTGFSTDTQYF. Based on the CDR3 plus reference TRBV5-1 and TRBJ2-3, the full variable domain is KAGVTQTPRYLIKTRGQQVTLSCSPISGHRSVSWYQQTPGQGLQFLFEYFSETQRNKGNFPGRFSGRQFSNSRSEMNVSTLELGDSALYLCASSLARTGFSTDTQYFGPGTRLTVL.

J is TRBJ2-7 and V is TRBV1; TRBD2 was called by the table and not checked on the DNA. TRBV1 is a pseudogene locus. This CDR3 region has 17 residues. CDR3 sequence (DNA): TGCACCAGCAGGAAAAGGTCCCGGACTAGTTTGTCCTACGAGCAGTACTTC. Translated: CTSRKRSRTSLSYEQYF.

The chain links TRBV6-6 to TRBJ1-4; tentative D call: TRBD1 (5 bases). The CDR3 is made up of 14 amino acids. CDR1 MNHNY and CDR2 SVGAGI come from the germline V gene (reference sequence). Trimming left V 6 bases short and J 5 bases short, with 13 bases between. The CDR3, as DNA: TGTGCCAGCAGCCGGGACGGAAACAATGAAAAACTGTTTTTT. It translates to CASSRDGNNEKLFF.

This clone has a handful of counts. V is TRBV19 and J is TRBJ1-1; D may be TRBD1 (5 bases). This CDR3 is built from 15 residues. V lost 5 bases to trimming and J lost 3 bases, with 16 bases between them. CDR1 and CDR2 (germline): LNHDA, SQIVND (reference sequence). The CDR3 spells CASSPPRGRYTEAFF. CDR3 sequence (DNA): TGTGCCAGTAGTCCGCCCCGGGGGAGGTACACTGAAGCTTTCTTT.

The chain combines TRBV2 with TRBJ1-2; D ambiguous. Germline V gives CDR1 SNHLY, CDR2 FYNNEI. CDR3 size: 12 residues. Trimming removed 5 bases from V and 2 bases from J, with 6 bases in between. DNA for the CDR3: TGTGCCAGCAGTCCGCAGAACTATGGCTACACCTTC. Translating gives CASSPQNYGYTF.

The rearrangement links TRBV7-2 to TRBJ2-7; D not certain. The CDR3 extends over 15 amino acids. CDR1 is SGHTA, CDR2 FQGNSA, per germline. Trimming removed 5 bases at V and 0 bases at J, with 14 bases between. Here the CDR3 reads CASSPQTLSSYEQYF. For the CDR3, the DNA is TGTGCCAGCAGCCCCCAGACACTAAGCTCCTACGAGCAGTACTTC. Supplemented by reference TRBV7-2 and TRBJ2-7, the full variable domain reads GAGVSQSPSNKVTEKGKDVELRCDPISGHTALYWYRQSLGQGLEFLIYFQGNSAPDKSGLPSDRFSAERTGGSVSTLTIQRTQQEDSAVYLCASSPQTLSSYEQYFGPGTRLTVT.

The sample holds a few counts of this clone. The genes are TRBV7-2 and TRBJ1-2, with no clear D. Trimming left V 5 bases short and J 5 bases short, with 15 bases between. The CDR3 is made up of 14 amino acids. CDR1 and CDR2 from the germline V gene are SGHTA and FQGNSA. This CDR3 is CASSLTELPYGYTF. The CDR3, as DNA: TGTGCCAGCAGCCTTACCGAGCTCCCTTATGGCTACACCTTC.

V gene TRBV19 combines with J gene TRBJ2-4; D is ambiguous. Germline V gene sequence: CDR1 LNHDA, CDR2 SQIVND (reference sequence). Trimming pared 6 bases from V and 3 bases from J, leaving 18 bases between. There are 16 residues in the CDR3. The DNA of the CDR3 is TGTGCCAGTAGGGAAGTGGTGGGTTTGGGCAAAAACATTCAGTACTTC. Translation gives CASREVVGLGKNIQYF.

The CDR3 spells CASSHSLLSDTQYF. CDR3 nucleotides: TGTGCCAGCAGCCACTCCCTTTTATCAGATACGCAGTATTTT. The chain uses TRBV5-6 and TRBJ2-3, with D uncertain. This CDR3 is built from 14 residues. CDR1 and CDR2 from the germline V gene are SGHDT and YYEEEE. The V end lost 4 bases, the J end lost 4 bases, and 13 bases lay between the germline ends.

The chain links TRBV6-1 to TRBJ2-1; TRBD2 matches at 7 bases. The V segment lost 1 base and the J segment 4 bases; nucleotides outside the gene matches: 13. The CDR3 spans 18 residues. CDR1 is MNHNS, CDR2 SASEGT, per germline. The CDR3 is CASSEDSGLLAFYNEQFF. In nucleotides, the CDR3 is TGTGCCAGCAGTGAAGATTCGGGACTACTGGCCTTTTACAATGAGCAGTTCTTC.

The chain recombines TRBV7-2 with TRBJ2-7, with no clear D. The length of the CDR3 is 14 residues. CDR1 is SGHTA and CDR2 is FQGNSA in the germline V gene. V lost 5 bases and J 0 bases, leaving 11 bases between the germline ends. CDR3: CASSPRLSSYEQYF. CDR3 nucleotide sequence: TGTGCCAGCAGCCCCCGTTTGAGCTCCTACGAGCAGTACTTC.

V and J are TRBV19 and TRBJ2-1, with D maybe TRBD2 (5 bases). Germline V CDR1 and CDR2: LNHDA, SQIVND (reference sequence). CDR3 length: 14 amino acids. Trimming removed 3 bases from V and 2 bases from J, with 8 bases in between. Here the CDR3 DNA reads TGTGCCAGTAGTATGAGAGGGCCCTACAATGAGCAGTTCTTC. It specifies CASSMRGPYNEQFF.

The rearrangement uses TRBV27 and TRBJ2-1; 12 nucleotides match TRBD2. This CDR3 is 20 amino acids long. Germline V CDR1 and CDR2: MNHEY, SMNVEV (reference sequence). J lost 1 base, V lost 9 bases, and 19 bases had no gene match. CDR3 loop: CARTPGASGGVTGSYNEQFF. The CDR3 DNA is TGTGCCAGGACCCCTGGGGCTAGCGGGGGGGTAACAGGATCCTACAATGAGCAGTTCTTC.

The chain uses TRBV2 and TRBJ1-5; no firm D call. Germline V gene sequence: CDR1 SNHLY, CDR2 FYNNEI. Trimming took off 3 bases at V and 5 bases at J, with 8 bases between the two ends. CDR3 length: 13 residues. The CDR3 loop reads CASSEVRDQPQHF. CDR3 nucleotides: TGTGCCAGCAGTGAGGTCCGGGATCAGCCCCAGCATTTT.

The CDR3 spells CASSLRVEETQYF. DNA for the CDR3: TGCGCCAGCAGCTTGAGGGTGGAGGAGACCCAGTACTTC. The chain joins TRBV5-1 to TRBJ2-5; D unresolved. This CDR3 spans 13 amino acids. CDR1 and CDR2 from the germline V gene are SGHRS and YFSETQ. V gave up 1 base and J gave up 5 bases, with 9 bases separating them.

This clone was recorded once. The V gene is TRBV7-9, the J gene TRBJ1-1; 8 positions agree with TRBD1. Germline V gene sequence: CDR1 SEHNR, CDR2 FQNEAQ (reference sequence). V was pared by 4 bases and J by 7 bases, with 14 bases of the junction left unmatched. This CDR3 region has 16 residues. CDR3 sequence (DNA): TGTGCCAGCAGCTCGAGACAGGGGTATCGGGGAGGTGAAGCTTTCTTT. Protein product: CASSSRQGYRGGEAFF.

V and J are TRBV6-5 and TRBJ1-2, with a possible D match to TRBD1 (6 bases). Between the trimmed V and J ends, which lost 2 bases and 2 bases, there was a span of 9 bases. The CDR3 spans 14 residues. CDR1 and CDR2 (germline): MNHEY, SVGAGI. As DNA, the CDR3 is TGTGCCAGCAGTTACGGCAGGGGCAACTATGGCTACACCTTC. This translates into CASSYGRGNYGYTF.

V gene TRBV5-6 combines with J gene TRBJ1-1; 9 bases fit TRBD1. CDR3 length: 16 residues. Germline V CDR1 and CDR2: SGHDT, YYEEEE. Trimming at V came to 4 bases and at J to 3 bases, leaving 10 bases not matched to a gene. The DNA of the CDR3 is TGTGCCAGCAGCCTACCGGGACAGGGCTCATACACTGAAGCTTTCTTT. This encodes CASSLPGQGSYTEAFF.

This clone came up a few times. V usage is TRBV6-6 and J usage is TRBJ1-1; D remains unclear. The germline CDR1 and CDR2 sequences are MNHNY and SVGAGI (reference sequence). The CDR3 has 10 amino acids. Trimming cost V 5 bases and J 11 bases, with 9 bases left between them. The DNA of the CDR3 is TGTGCCAGCAGTCGAAGAGAGGCTTTCTTT. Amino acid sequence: CASSRREAFF.

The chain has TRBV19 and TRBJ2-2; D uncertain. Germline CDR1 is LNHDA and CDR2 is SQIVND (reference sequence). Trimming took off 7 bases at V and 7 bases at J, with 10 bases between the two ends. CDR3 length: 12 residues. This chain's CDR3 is CASTSHFGELFF. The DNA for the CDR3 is TGTGCCAGTACATCCCACTTCGGGGAGCTGTTTTTT.

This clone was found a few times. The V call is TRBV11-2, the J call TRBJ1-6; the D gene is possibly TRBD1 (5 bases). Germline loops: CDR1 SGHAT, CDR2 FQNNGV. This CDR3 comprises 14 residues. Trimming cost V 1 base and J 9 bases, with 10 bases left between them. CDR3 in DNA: TGTGCCAGCAGCTTAGGTCAGGGAGGTTCACCCCTCCACTTT. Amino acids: CASSLGQGGSPLHF.

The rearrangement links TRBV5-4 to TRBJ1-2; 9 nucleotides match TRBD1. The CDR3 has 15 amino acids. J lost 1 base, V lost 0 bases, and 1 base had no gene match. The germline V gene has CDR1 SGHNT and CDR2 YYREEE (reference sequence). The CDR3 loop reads CASSLGDRDNYGYTF. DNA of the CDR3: TGTGCCAGCAGCTTGGGGGACAGGGATAACTATGGCTACACCTTC.

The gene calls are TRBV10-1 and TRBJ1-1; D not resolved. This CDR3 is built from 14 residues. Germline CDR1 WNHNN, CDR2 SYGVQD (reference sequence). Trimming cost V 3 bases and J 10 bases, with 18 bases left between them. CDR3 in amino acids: CASSESIGQRRAFF. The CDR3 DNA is TGCGCCAGCAGTGAAAGTATCGGCCAGCGGCGAGCTTTCTTT.

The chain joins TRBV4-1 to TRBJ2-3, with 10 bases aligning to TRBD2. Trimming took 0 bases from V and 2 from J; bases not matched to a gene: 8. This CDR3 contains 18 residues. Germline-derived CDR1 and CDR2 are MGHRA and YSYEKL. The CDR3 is CASSQDFLAGASTDTQYF. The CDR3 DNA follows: TGCGCCAGCAGCCAAGATTTCCTAGCGGGGGCCTCCACAGATACGCAGTATTTT.

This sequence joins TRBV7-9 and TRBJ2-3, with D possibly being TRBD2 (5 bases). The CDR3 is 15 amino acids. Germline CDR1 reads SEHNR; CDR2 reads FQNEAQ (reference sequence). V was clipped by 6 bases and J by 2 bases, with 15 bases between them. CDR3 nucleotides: TGTGCCAGCAGACAAACGGAGGCCGCCACAGATACGCAGTATTTT. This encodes CASRQTEAATDTQYF. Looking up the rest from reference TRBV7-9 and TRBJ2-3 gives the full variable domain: DTGVSQNPRHKITKRGQNVTFRCDPISEHNRLYWYRQTLGQGPEFLTYFQNEAQLEKSRLLSDRFSAERPKGSFSTLEIQRTEQGDSAMYLCASRQTEAATDTQYFGPGTRLTVL.